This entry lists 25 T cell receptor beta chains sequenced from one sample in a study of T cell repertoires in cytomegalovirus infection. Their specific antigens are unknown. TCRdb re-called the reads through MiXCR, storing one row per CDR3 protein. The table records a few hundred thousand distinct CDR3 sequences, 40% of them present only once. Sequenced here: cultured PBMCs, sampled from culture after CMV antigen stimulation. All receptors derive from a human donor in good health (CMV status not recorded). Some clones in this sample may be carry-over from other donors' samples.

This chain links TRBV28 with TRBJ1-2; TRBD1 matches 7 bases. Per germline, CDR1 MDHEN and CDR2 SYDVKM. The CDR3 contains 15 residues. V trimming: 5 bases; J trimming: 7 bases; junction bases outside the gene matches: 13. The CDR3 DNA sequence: TGTGCCAGCAGTCCCCGGGACAGAACCGCGGCTGGCTACACCTTC. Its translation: CASSPRDRTAAGYTF.

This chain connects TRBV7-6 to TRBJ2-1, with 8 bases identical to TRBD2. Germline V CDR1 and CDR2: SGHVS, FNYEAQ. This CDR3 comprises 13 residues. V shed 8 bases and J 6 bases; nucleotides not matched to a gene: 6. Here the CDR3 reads CASGLAQSNEQFF. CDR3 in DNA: TGTGCCAGCGGACTAGCTCAAAGCAATGAGCAGTTCTTC.

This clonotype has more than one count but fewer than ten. CDR3 amino acids: CASSRTGFATNEKLFF. In DNA, the CDR3 is TGTGCCAGCAGCCGAACAGGGTTTGCAACTAATGAAAAACTGTTTTTT. This chain joins TRBV7-6 and TRBJ1-4; D may be TRBD1 (6 bases). Germline CDR1 reads SGHVS; CDR2 reads FNYEAQ. CDR3 length: 16 amino acids. The ends were cut back, 5 bases at V and 0 bases at J, with 13 bases in the middle.

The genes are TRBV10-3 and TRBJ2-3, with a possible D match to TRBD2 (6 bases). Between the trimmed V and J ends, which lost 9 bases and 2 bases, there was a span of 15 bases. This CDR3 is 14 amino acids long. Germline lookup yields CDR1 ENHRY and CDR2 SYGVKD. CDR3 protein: CAISGTGDTDTQYF. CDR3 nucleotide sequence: TGTGCCATTTCGGGGACGGGGGACACAGATACGCAGTATTTT.

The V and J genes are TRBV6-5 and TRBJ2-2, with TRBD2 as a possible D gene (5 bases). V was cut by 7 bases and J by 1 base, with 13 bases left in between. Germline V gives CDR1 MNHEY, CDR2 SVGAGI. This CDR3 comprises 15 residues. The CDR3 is CASNSGILNTGELFF. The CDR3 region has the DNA TGTGCCAGCAATTCGGGAATATTGAACACCGGGGAGCTGTTTTTT.

The chain's CDR3 is CAWRSLAVTDTQYF. The CDR3, as DNA: TGTGCCTGGAGATCACTAGCGGTAACGGATACGCAGTATTTT. V usage is TRBV30 and J usage is TRBJ2-3; TRBD2 aligns across 8 bases. The V and J ends lost 3 bases and 6 bases, in that order; junction bases with no gene match: 8. This CDR3 has 14 residues. Per germline, CDR1 GTSNPN and CDR2 SVGIG (reference sequence).

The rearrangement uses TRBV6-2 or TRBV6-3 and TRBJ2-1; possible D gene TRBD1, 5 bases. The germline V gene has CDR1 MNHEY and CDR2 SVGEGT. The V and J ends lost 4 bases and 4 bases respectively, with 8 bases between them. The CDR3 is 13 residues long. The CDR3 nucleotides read TGTGCCAGCAGTTCGGCAGGGTACAATGAGCAGTTCTTC. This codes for CASSSAGYNEQFF.

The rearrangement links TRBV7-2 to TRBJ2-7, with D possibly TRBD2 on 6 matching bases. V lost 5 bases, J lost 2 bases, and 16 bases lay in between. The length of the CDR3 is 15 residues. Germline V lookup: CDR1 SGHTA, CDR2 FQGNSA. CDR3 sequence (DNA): TGTGCCAGCAGCGCCAGTCTTGGGGGGACCTACGAGCAGTACTTC. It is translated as CASSASLGGTYEQYF.

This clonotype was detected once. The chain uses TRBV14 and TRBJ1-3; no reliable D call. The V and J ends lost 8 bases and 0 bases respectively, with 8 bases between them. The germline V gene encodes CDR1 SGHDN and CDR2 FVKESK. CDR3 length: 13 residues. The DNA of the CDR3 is TGTGCCAGCGGCGTAAACTCTGGAAACACCATATATTTT. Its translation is CASGVNSGNTIYF.

In DNA, the CDR3 is TGCAGTGCTAAACACAGGGGTGGAAACACCATATATTTT. Translation gives CSAKHRGGNTIYF. V usage is TRBV20-1 and J usage is TRBJ1-3; 7 bases match TRBD1. After removal of 4 bases from V and 3 bases from J, the junction contained 3 bases not matched to a gene. The CDR3 has 13 residues. Looked up from germline, CDR1 is DFQATT and CDR2 is SNEGSKA (reference sequence).

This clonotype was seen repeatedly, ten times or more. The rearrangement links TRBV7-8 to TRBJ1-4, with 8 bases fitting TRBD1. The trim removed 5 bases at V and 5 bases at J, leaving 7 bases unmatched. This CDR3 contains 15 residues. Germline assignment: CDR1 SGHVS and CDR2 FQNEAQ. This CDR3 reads CASSPRGQVNEKLFF. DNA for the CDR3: TGTGCCAGCAGCCCCAGGGGGCAGGTCAATGAAAAACTGTTTTTT.

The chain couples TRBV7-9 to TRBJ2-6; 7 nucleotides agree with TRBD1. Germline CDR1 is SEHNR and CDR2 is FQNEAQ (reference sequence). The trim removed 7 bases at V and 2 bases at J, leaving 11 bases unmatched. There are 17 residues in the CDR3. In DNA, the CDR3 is TGTGCCAGCACCCCCCCAGGGGGTTTGCCTGGGGCCAACGTCCTGACTTTC. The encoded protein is CASTPPGGLPGANVLTF. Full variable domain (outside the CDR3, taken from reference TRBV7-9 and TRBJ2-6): DTGVSQNPRHKITKRGQNVTFRCDPISEHNRLYWYRQTLGQGPEFLTYFQNEAQLEKSRLLSDRFSAERPKGSFSTLEIQRTEQGDSAMYLCASTPPGGLPGANVLTFGAGSRLTVL.

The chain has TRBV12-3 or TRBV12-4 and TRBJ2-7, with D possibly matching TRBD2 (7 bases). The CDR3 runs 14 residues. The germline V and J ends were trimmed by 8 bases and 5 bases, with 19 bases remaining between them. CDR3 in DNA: TGTGCCAGCTCCCGCGTGAGGGGGGGGGACGAGCAGTACTTC. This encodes CASSRVRGGDEQYF.

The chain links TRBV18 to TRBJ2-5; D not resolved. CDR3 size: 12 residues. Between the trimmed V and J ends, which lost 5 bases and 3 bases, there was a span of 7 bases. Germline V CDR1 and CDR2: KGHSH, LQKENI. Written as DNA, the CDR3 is TGTGCCAGCTCAGACATAAAAGAGACCCAGTACTTC. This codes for CASSDIKETQYF.

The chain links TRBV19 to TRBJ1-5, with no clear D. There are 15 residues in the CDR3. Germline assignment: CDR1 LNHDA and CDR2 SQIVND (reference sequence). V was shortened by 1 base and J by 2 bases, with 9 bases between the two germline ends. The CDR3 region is CASSIGLRGNQPQHF. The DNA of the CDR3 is TGTGCCAGTAGTATAGGTTTACGTGGCAATCAGCCCCAGCATTTT.

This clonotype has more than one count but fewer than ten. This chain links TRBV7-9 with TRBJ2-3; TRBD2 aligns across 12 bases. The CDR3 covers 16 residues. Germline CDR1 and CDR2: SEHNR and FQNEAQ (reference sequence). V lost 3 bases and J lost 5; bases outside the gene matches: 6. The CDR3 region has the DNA TGTGCCAGCAGCTTTCGGACTAGCGGGATATTAGATACGCAGTATTTT. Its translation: CASSFRTSGILDTQYF. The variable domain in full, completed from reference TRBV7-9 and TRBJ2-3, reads DTGVSQNPRHKITKRGQNVTFRCDPISEHNRLYWYRQTLGQGPEFLTYFQNEAQLEKSRLLSDRFSAERPKGSFSTLEIQRTEQGDSAMYLCASSFRTSGILDTQYFGPGTRLTVL.

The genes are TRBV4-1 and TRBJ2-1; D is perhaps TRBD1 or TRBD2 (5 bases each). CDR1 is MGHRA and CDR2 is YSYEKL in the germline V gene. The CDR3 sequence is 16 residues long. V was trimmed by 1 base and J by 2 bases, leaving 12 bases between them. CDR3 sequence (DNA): TGCGCCAGCAGCCAAGCCTGGGACGGGACCTACAATGAGCAGTTCTTC. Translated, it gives CASSQAWDGTYNEQFF.

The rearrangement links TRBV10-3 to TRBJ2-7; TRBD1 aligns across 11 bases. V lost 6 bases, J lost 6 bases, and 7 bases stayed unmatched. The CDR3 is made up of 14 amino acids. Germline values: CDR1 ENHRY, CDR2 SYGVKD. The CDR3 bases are TGTGCCATCAGGCCCGGACAGGGGGCCTCCGAGCAGTACTTC. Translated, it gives CAIRPGQGASEQYF.

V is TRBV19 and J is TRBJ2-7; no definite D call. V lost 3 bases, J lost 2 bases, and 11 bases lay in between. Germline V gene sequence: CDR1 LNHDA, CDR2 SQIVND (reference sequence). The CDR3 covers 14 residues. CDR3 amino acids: CASSMSLAPYEQYF. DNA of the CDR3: TGTGCCAGTAGTATGTCGCTGGCTCCCTACGAGCAGTACTTC.

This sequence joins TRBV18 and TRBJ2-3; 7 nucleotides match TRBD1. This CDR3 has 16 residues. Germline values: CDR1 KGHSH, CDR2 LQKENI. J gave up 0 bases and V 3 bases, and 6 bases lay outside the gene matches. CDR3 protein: CASSPDRERSTDTQYF. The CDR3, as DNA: TGTGCCAGCTCACCCGACAGGGAGAGGAGCACAGATACGCAGTATTTT.

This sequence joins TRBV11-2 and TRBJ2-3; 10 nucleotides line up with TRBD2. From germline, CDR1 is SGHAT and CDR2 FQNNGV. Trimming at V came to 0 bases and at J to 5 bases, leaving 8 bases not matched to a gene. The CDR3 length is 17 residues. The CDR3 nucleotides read TGTGCCAGCAGCTTAGAAGCGGCTAGCGGGAGCGTAGATACGCAGTATTTT. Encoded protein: CASSLEAASGSVDTQYF.

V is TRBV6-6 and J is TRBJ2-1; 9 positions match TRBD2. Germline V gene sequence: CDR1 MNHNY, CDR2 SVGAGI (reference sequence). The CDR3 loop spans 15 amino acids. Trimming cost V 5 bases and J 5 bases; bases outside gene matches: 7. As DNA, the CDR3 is TGTGCCAGCAGTCCTATTTCTAGCGGGAACAATGAGCAGTTCTTC. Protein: CASSPISSGNNEQFF.

In DNA form, the CDR3 reads TGTGCCGTGGCCCGGGGGGCTGGTGAAAAACTGTTTTTT. Protein product: CAVARGAGEKLFF. The chain recombines TRBV7-9 with TRBJ1-4; D may be TRBD1 (6 bases). The CDR3 loop spans 13 amino acids. From germline, CDR1 is SEHNR and CDR2 FQNEAQ (reference sequence). The germline V and J ends were trimmed by 11 bases and 7 bases, with 17 bases remaining between them.

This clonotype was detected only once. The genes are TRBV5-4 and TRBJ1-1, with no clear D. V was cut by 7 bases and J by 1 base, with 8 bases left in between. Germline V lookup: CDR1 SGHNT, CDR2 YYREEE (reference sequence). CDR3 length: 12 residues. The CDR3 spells CASGGKNTEAFF. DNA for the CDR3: TGTGCCAGCGGAGGGAAGAACACTGAAGCTTTCTTT.

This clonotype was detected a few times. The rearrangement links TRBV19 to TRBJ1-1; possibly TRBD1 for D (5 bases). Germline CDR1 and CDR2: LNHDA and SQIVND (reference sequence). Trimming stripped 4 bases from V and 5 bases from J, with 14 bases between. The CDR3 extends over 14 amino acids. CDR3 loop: CASSRSGLETEAFF. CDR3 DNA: TGTGCCAGTAGTAGATCGGGGCTAGAAACTGAAGCTTTCTTT.